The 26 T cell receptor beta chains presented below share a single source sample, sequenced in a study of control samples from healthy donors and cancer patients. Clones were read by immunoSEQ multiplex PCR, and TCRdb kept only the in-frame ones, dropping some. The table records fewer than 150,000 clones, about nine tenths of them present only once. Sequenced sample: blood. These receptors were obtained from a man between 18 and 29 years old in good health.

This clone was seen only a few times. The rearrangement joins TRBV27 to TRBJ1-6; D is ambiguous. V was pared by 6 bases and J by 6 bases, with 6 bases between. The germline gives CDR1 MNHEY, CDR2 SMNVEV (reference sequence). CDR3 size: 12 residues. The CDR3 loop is CASRDFNSPLHF. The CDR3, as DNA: TGTGCCAGCAGAGACTTTAATTCACCCCTCCACTTT.

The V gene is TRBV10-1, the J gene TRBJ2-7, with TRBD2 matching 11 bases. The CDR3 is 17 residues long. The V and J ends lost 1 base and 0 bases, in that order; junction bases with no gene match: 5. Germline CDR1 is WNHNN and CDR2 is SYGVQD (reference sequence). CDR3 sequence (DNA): TGCGCCAGCAGTGAGTGCCCGGGACTAGCGGTCTCCTACGAGCAGTACGTC. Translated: CASSECPGLAVSYEQYV.

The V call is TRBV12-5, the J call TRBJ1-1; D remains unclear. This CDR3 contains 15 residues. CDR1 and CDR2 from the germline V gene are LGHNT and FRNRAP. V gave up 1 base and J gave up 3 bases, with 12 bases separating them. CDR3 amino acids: CASGLDPTLDTEAFF. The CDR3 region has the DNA TGTGCTAGTGGTTTGGACCCCACACTCGACACTGAAGCTTTCTTT. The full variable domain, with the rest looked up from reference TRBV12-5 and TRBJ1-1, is DARVTQTPRHKVTEMGQEVTMRCQPILGHNTVFWYRQTMMQGLELLAYFRNRAPLDDSGMPKDRFSAEMPDATLATLKIQPSEPRDSAVYFCASGLDPTLDTEAFFGQGTRLTVV.

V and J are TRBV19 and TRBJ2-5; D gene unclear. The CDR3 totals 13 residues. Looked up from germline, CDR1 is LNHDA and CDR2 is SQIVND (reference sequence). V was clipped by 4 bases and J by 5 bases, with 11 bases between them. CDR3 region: CASSRSAFETQYF. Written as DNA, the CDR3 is TGTGCCAGTAGTAGGTCTGCCTTTGAGACCCAGTACTTC.

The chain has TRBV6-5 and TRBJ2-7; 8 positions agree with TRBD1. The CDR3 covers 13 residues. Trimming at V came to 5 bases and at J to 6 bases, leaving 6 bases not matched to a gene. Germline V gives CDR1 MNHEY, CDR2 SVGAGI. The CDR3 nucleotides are TGTGCCAGCAGTCCACCGGGGACAGGCGAGCAGTACTTC. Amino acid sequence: CASSPPGTGEQYF.

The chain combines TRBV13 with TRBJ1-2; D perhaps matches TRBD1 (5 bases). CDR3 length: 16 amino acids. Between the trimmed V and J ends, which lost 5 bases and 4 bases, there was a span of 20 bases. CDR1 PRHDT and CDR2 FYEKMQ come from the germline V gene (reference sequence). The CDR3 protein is CASSPRTSRGFYGYTF. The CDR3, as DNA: TGTGCCAGCAGCCCACGGACCTCGAGGGGTTTCTATGGCTACACCTTC.

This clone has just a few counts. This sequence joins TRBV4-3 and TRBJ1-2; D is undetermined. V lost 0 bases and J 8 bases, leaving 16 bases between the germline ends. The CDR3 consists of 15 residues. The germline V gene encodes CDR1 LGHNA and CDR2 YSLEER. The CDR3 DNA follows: TGCGCCAGCAGCCAAGACCCCAGGCCTTTCGCAGGCTACACCTTC. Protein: CASSQDPRPFAGYTF.

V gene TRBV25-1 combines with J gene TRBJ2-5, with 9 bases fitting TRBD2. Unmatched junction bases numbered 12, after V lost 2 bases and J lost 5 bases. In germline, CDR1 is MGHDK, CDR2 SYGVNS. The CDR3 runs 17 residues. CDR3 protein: CASSEERGLAGRETQYF. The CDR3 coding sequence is TGTGCCAGCAGTGAAGAGCGAGGTCTAGCGGGGAGGGAGACCCAGTACTTC.

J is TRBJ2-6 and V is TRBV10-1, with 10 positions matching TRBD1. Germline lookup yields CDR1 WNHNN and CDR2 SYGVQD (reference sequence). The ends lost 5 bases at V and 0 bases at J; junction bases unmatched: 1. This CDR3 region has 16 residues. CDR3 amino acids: CASSRDRGSGANVLTF. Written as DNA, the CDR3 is TGCGCCAGCAGTAGGGACAGGGGCTCTGGGGCCAACGTCCTGACTTTC.

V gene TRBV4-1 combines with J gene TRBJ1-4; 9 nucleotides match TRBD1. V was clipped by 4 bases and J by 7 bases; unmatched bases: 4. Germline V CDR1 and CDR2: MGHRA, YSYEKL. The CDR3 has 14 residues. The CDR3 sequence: CASSLGQGSEKLFF. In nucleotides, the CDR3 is TGCGCCAGCAGCCTGGGACAGGGTAGTGAAAAACTGTTTTTT.

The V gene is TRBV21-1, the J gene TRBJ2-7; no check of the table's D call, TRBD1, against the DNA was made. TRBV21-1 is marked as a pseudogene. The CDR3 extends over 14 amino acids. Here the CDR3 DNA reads TGTGCCAGCACGGGACAGGGATGGAGTAGCGAGCAGTACGTC. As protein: CASTGQGWSSEQYV.

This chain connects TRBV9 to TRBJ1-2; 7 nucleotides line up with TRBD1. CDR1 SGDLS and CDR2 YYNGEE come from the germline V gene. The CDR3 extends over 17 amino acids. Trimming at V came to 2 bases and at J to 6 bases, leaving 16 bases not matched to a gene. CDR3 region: CASSVGKGAEGQNGYTF. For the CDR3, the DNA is TGTGCCAGCAGCGTGGGGAAGGGGGCCGAAGGGCAGAATGGCTACACCTTC.

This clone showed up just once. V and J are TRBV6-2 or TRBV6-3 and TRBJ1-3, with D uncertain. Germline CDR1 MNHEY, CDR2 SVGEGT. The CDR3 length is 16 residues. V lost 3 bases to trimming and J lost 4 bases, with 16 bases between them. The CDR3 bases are TGTGCCAGCAGTTATAGGGTGCCTCTTCGCGGAAACACCATATATTTT. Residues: CASSYRVPLRGNTIYF.

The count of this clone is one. CDR3 sequence (DNA): TGTGCCAGCAGCTTACAGATGGGAAACACCATATATTTT. It translates to CASSLQMGNTIYF. This sequence joins TRBV14 and TRBJ1-3; unclear D gene. Germline CDR1 reads SGHDN; CDR2 reads FVKESK. The V gene lost 5 bases and the J gene lost 4 bases, with 9 bases spanning the gap. This CDR3 is 13 amino acids long.

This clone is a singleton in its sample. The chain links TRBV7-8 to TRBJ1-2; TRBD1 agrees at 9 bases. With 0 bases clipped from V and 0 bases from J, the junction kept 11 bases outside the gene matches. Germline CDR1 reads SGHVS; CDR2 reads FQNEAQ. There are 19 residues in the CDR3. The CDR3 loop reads CASSLASGTGRFTNYGYTF. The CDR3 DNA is TGTGCCAGCAGCTTAGCCTCAGGGACAGGGAGGTTCACTAACTATGGCTACACCTTC.

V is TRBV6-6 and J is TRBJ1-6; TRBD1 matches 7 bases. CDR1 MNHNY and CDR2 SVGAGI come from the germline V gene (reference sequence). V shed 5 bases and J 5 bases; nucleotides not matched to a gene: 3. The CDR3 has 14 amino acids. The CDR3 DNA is TGTGCCAGCAGTAAGACAGGGAATAATTCACCCCTCCACTTT. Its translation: CASSKTGNNSPLHF.

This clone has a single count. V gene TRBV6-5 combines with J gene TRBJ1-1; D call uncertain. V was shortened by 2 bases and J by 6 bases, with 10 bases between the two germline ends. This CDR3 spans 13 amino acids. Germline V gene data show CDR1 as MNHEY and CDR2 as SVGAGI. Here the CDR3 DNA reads TGTGCCAGCAGTTACGGGTGGGAAGCTGAAGCTTTCTTT. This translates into CASSYGWEAEAFF.

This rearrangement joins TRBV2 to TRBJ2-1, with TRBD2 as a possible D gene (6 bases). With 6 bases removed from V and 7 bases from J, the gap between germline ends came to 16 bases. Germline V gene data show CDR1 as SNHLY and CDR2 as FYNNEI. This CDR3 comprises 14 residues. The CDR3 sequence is CASRSPAGRNEQFF. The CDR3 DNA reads TGTGCCAGCAGATCCCCAGCGGGTAGAAATGAGCAGTTCTTC.

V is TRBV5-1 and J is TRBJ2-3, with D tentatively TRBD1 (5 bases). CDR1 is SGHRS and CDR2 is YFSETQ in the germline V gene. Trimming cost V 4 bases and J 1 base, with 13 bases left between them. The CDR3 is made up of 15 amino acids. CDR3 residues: CASSVGDPGTDTQYF. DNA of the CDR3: TGCGCCAGCAGCGTAGGGGATCCGGGCACAGATACGCAGTATTTT.

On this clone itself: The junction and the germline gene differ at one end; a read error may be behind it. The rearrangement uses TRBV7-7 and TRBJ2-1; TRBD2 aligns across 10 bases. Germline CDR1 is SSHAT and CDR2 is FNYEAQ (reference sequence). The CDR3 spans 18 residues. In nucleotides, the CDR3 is TGTGCTAGCAGCTTAGGCCCTGGGCTAGCGGGAGCCTACAATGAGCAGTTCTTC. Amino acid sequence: CASSLGPGLAGAYNEQFF.

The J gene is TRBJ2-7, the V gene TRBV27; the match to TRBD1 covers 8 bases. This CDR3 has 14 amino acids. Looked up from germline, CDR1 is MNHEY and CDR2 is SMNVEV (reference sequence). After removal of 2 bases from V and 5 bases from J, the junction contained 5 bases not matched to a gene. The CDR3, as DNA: TGTGCCAGCAGTTTAAAGCCAGGGGGCCACGAGCAGTACTTC. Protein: CASSLKPGGHEQYF.

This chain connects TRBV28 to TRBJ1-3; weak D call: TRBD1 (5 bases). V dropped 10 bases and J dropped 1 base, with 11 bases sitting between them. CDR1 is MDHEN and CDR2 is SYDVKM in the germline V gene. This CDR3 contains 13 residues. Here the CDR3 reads CATGDSSGNTIYF. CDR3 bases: TGTGCCACTGGAGACAGTTCTGGAAACACCATATATTTT.

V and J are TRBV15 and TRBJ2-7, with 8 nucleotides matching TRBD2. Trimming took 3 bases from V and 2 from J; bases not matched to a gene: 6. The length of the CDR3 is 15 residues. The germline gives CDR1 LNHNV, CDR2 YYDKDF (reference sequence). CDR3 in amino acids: CATSSSGALTYEQYF. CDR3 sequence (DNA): TGTGCCACCAGCAGTAGCGGGGCCCTGACCTACGAGCAGTACTTC.

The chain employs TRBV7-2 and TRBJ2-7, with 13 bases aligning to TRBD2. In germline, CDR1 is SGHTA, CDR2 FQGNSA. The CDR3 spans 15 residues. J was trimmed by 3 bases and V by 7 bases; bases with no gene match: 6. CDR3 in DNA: TGTGCCAGCACTCCGGGACTAGCGGGGTTCTACGAGCAGTACGTC. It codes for CASTPGLAGFYEQYV.

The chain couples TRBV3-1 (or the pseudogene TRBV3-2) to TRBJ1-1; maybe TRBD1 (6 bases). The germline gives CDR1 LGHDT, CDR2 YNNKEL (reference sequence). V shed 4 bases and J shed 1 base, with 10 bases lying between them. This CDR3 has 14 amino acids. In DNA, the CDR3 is TGTGCCAGCAGCCCAGGGGAGGCGAACACTGAAGCTTTCTTT. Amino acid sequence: CASSPGEANTEAFF.

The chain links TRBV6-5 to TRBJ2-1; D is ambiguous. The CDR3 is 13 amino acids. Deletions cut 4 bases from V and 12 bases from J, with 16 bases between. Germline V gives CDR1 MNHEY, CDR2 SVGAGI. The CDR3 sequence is CASSSRLGSVQFF. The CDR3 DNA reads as TGTGCCAGCAGTTCACGCCTAGGAAGTGTGCAGTTCTTC.